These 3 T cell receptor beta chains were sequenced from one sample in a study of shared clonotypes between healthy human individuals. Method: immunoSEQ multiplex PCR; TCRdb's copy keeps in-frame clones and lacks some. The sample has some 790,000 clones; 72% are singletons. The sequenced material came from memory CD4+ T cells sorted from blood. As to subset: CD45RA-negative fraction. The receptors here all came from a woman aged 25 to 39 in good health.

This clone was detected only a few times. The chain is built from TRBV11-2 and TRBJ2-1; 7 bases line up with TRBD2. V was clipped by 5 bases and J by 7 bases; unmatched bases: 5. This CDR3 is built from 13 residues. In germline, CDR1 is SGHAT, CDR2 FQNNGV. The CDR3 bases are TGTGCCAGCAGCCTAGCGGTCTGGAATGAGCAGTTCTTC. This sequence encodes CASSLAVWNEQFF.

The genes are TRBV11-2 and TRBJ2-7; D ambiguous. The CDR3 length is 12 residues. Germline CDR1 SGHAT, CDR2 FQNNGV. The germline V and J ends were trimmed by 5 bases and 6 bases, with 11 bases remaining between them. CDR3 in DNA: TGTGCCAGCAGCCCCTCGGATCGCGAGCAGTACTTC. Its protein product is CASSPSDREQYF.

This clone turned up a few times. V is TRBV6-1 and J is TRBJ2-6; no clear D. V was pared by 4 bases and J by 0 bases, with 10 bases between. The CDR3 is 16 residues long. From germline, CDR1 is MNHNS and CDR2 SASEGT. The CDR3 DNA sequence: TGTGCCAGCAGTGTAGACGGCAGCTCTGGGGCCAACGTCCTGACTTTC. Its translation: CASSVDGSSGANVLTF.